These 10 T cell receptor beta chains were sequenced from one sample in a study of molecular identifiers for immune sequencing clone quantification. MiXCR was run by TCRdb on the PCR reads, yielding one entry per CDR3 protein. This repertoire shows 460,000 or so distinct CDR3 sequences, roughly 24% found once; its top ten account for around 0.8%. Source material: naive CD8+ T cells from blood, with Jurkat cell RNA spiked in. Subset denoted: FACS-sorted CD8+CD4-CCR7+CD45RA+ naive T cells. The receptors derive from a human donor in good health. Some libraries in this study had Jurkat cell RNA spiked in.

This clonotype has more than one count but fewer than ten. The V gene is TRBV28, the J gene TRBJ2-5; 7 bases line up with TRBD1. Germline V lookup: CDR1 MDHEN, CDR2 SYDVKM. CDR3 length: 17 amino acids. Losses at the gene ends were 4 bases for V and 4 bases for J; bases not matched to a gene: 15. The CDR3 reads CASSSPAYRGVLETQYF. As DNA, the CDR3 is TGTGCCAGCAGTTCACCCGCGTACAGGGGAGTGCTAGAGACCCAGTACTTC.

This clonotype was detected a few times. This chain joins TRBV4-3 and TRBJ2-1; D unclear. This CDR3 has 13 residues. The V end lost 3 bases, the J end lost 7 bases, and 10 bases lay between the germline ends. Germline CDR1 and CDR2: LGHNA and YSLEER. This CDR3 is CASSQGWGNEQFF. Written as DNA, the CDR3 is TGCGCCAGCAGCCAGGGTTGGGGAAATGAGCAGTTCTTC.

The V and J genes are TRBV29-1 and TRBJ2-1; the D gene could be TRBD1 or TRBD2 (6 bases each). This CDR3 has 14 amino acids. Germline CDR1 SQVTM, CDR2 ANQGSEA. The CDR3 DNA reads as TGCAGTATGCTCGGGGGCCTCTCCTACAATGAGCAGTTCTTC. Residues: CSMLGGLSYNEQFF.

This clonotype was detected many times. The V call is TRBV6-6, the J call TRBJ2-7, with D possibly matching TRBD2 (6 bases). Germline lookup yields CDR1 MNHNY and CDR2 SVGAGI (reference sequence). CDR3 size: 15 residues. Deletions cut 2 bases from V and 5 bases from J, with 16 bases between. For the CDR3, the DNA is TGTGCCAGCAGTTACCCCGCGACTAGGGAGGACGAGCAGTACTTC. Residues: CASSYPATREDEQYF.

The genes are TRBV7-2 and TRBJ2-1; D tentatively fits TRBD1 or TRBD2 (5 bases each). This CDR3 contains 19 residues. Trimming shortened V by 5 bases and J by 0 bases, and 23 bases separated the two germline ends. CDR1 and CDR2 from the germline V gene are SGHTA and FQGNSA. As DNA, the CDR3 is TGTGCCAGCAGCGGGTGGGGGACCGCCGGTTACCACTCCTACAATGAGCAGTTCTTC. It codes for CASSGWGTAGYHSYNEQFF.

Many counts were recorded for this clonotype. The chain combines TRBV25-1 with TRBJ1-6; D perhaps matches TRBD1 (5 bases). The CDR3 extends over 13 amino acids. Trimming shortened V by 4 bases and J by 6 bases, and 7 bases separated the two germline ends. Germline lookup yields CDR1 MGHDK and CDR2 SYGVNS. The CDR3: CASSVGVNSPLHF. The CDR3 DNA sequence: TGTGCCAGCAGTGTAGGGGTTAATTCACCCCTCCACTTT.

This chain uses TRBV24-1 with TRBJ2-3; 10 bases line up with TRBD1. The CDR3 loop spans 15 amino acids. Looked up from germline, CDR1 is KGHDR and CDR2 is SFDVKD. With V trimmed by 4 bases and J by 6 bases, 6 bases remained unmatched. The CDR3 protein is CATSETTGGRDTQYF. In DNA, the CDR3 is TGTGCCACCAGTGAAACGACAGGGGGCCGGGATACGCAGTATTTT.

This clonotype was seen more than once but under ten times. In nucleotides, the CDR3 is TGCAGTGCTAGTGGAGGTGGCAAAAACATTCAGTACTTC. Amino acid sequence: CSASGGGKNIQYF. This rearrangement joins TRBV20-1 to TRBJ2-4, with a possible D match to TRBD2 (5 bases). The CDR3 length is 13 residues. Per germline, CDR1 DFQATT and CDR2 SNEGSKA (reference sequence). Trimming removed 3 bases at V and 3 bases at J, with 9 bases between.

Regarding this clonotype: This clone may be a read error of a much larger clone one base away. V usage is TRBV5-1 and J usage is TRBJ2-7, with D possibly matching TRBD1 (5 bases). The CDR3 loop spans 13 amino acids. From germline, CDR1 is SGHRS and CDR2 YFSETQ. CDR3 sequence reads: CASAPGFTYEQCF. Written as DNA, the CDR3 is TGCGCCAGCGCCCCAGGGTTCACCTACGAGCAGTGCTTC.

This clonotype was seen once. This chain connects TRBV12-3 or TRBV12-4 to TRBJ2-1; D remains ambiguous. Trimming took 1 base from V and 2 from J, leaving 9 bases between them. The CDR3 has 15 amino acids. CDR3 nucleotides: TGTGCCAGCAGTTTAGTCGCAGGCCCCTACAATGAGCAGTTCTTC. The encoded protein is CASSLVAGPYNEQFF.